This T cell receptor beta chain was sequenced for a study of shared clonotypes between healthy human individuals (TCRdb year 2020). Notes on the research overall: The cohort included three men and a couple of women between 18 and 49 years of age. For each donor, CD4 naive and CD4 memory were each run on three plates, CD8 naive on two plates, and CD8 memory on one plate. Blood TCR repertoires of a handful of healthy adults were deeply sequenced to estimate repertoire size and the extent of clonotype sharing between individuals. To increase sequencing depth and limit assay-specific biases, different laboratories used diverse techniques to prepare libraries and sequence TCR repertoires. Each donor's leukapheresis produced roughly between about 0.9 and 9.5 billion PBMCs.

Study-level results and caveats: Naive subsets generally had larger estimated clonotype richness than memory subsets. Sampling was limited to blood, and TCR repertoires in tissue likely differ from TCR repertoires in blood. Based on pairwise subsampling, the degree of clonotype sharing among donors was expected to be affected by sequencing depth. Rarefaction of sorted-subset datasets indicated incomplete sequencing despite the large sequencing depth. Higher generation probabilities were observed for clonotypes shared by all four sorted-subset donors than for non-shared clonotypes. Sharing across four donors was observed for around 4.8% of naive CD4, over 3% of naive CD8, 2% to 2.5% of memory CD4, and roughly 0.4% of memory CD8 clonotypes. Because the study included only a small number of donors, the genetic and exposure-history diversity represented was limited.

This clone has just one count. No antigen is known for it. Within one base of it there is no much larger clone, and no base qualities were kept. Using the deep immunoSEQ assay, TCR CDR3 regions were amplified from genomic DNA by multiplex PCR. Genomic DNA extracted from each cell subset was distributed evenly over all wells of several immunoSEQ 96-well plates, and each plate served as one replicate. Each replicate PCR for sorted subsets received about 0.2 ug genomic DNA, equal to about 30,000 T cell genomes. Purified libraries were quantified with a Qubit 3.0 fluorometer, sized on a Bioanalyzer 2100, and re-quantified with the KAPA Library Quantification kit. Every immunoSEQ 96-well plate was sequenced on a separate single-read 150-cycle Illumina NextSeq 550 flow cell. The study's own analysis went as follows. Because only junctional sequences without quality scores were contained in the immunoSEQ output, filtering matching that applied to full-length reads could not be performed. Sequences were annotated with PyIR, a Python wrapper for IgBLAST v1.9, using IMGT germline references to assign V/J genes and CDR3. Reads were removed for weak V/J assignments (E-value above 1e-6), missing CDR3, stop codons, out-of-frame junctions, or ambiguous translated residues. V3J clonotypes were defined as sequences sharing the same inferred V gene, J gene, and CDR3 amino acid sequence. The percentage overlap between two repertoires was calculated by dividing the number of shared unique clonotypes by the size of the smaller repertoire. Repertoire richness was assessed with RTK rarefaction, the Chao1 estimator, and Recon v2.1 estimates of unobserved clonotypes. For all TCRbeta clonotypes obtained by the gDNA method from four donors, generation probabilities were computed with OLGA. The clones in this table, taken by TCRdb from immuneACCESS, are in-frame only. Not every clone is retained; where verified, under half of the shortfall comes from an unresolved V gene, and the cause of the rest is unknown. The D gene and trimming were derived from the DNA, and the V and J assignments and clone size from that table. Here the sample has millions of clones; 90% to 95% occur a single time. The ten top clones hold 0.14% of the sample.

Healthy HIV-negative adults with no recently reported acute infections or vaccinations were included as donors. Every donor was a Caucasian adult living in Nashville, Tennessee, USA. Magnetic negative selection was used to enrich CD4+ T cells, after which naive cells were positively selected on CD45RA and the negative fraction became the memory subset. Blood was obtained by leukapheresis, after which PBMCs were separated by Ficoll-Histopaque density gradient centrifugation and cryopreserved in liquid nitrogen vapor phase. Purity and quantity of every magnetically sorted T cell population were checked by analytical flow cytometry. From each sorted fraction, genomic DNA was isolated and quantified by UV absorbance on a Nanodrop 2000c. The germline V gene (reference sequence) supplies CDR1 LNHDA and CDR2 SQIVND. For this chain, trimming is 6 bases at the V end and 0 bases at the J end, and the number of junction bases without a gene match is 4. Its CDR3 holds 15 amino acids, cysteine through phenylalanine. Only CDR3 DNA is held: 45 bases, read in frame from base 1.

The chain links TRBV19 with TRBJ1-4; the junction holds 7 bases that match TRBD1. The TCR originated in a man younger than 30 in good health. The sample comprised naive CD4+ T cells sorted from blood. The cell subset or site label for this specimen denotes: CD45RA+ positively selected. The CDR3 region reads CASSPGQTTNEKLFF. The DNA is TGTGCCAGTAGCCCGGGACAGACAACTAATGAAAAACTGTTTTTT.